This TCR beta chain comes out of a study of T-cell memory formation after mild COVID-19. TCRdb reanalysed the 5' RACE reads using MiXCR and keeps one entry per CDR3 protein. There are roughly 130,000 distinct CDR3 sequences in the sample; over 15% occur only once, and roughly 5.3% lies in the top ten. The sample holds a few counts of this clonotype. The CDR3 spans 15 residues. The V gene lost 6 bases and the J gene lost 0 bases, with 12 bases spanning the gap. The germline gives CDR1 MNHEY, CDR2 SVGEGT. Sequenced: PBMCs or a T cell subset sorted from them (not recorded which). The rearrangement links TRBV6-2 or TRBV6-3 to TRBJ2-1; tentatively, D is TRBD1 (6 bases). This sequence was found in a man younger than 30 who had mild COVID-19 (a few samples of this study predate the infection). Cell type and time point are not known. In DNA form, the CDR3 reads TGTGCCAGCAGGCACAGGGTAAGCTCCTACAATGAGCAGTTCTTC. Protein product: CASRHRVSSYNEQFF.